This T cell receptor beta chain was sequenced for a study of CXCR3-negative and CXCR3-positive naive CD8 T cells. Study-wide results and caveats: More hydrophobic TRB CDR3s were found in CXCR3-positive naive cells than in CXCR3-negative naive cells. Sequencing showed both naive subsets with comparably high diversity, and memory CD8+ cells much lower. The majority of assays used fresh PBMCs, and CXCR3 expression partially decreased after cryopreservation. Naive subsets did not differ in surface CD5, and TRB CDR3 properties served to infer TCR strength.

Researchers prepared the TRB cDNA libraries using 5' RACE with UMI labels. TCRdb re-called the 5' RACE reads and gives one entry per CDR3 protein, without DNA. The repertoire shows about 57,000 distinct CDR3 sequences; the top ten hold 0.53%. The germline gives CDR1 MNHEY, CDR2 SVGAGI. The CDR3 runs 15 residues. About this clonotype itself: As yet, its antigen is unknown.

The chain uses TRBV6-5 and TRBJ2-5; TCRdb's D gene call, TRBD2, goes unchecked for lack of DNA. Input material: naive CXCR3+ CD8+ T cells from blood. The subset denotes: CD45RO-CCR7+CD27+CD95- naive CD8+ T cells expressing CXCR3 (TNR3+). The sequence was collected from a human donor in good health. Some clones in this sample may be carry-over from other donors' samples. CDR3 sequence: CASSTSGGTQETQYF.